This TCR beta chain was recovered during a study of cytomegalovirus exposure and HLA in healthy donors (dated by TCRdb to about 2017). Regarding the complete study: A later analysis indicated that the 100 to 150 validation repertoires were generated on the platform also employed for the approximately 700 repertoires of the first cohort. The study aimed to test whether cataloging public T cell receptors could reveal signatures of past pathogen exposure. In addition to the first cohort of approximately 650 subjects, a separate validation cohort of around 110 different subjects was used. To predict cytomegalovirus infection status, the study brought together high-throughput TCR immunosequencing, statistical association of individual TCRs with disease status, and machine learning.

Library prep was done by the immunoSEQ multiplex PCR assay. Per the authors' processing: A statistical classification framework was developed to diagnose cytomegalovirus status using the catalog of TCR beta chain sequences. The table comes from immuneACCESS by way of TCRdb, which keeps in-frame sequences with V and J called. Part of the clones is missing from these tables; in studies checked, under half for an unresolved V gene and the rest for unknown reasons. The V and J calls and clone size come from that table; D and trimming were worked out from the DNA. This sample gives 150,000 or so clones in total; 85% to 90% of them show up just once. The biggest ten clones account for over 3% of the sample. General findings and caveats noted by the study authors: In vitro tests confirmed that a few of the cytomegalovirus-associated TCR beta chains recognize cytomegalovirus antigens. Subsequent analysis determined that TCRs grouped into clusters in the first cohort also showed a tendency toward co-occurrence across the 130 or so validation repertoires, and approximately 94% of cluster scores exceeded 0. The study gave a list of some 150 TCR beta chains associated with cytomegalovirus. The authors suggested that the approach could potentially be extended to other disease states and immunological phenotypes. Most TCR sequences were observed very rarely across donors, whereas some public TCRs were present in many individuals. Cytomegalovirus status was reported to be diagnosed by the classifier with high specificity and sensitivity in both the original and validation cohorts. All 120 or so repertoires were used to score co-occurrence in the validation cohort in a later analysis, because that analysis had no HLA typing for the cohort.

In its sample, this clone was seen once. Its antigen target is currently unknown. Base-call qualities are not available, and no considerably larger clone is one nucleotide away. Donors formed part of the validation cohort, which comprised approximately 130 subjects and was distinct from the first cohort of under 850 subjects. CDR1 and CDR2, per the germline V gene, are SGHRS and YFSETQ. The CDR3 holds 15 amino acids from the cysteine to the phenylalanine. Only the CDR3 region is kept as DNA, spanning 45 bases read in frame from base 1. V loses 0 bases at its end and J loses 0 bases; junction bases beyond the gene matches: 3.

Material: PBMCs. This TCR was sampled from a woman aged 18-29 years in good health and CMV-seropositive. Recombination joined TRBV5-1 with TRBJ2-7; the central 7 bases match TRBD2. The base sequence is TGCGCCAGCAGCTTGGGGCGGGGGAGCTCCTACGAGCAGTACTTC. Translation gives CASSLGRGSSYEQYF.